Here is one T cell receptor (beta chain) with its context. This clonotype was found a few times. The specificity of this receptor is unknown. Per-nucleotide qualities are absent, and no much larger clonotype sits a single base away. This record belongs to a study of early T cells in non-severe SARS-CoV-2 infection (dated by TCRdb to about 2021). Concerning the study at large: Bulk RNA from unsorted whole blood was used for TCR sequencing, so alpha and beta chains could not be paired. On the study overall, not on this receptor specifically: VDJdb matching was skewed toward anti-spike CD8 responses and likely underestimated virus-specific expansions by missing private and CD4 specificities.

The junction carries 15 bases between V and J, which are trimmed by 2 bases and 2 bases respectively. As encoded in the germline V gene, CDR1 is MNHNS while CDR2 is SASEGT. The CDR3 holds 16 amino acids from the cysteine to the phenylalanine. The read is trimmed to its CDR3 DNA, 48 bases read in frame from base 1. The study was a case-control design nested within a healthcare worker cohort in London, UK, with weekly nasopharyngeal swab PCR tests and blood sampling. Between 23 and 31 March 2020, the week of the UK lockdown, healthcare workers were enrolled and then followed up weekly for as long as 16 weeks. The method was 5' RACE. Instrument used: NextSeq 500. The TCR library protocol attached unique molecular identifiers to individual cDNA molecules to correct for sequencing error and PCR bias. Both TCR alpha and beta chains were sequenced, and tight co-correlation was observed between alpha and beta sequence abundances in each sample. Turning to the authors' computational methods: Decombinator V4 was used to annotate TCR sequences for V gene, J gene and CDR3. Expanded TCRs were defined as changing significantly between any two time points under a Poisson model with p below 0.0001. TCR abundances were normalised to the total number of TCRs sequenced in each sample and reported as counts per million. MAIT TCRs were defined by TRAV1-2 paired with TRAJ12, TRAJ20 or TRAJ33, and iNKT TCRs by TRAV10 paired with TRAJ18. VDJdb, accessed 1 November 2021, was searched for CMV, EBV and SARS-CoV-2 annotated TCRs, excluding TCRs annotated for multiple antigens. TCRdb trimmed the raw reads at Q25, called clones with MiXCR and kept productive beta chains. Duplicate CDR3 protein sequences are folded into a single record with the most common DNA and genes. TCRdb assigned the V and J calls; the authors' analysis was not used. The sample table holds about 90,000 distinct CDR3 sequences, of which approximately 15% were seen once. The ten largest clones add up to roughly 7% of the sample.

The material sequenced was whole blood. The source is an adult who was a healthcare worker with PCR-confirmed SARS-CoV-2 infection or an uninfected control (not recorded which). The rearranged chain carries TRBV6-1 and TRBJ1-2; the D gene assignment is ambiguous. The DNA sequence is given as TGTGCCAGCAGTGAATCAACCGGCCCCTTCAACTATGGCTACACCTTC. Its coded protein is CASSESTGPFNYGYTF.